What follows are 14 T cell receptor beta chains derived from one specimen sequenced in a study of breast tumors, draining lymph nodes, adjacent tissues. MiXCR was run by TCRdb on the multiplex PCR reads, yielding one entry per CDR3 protein. The sample has about 140,000 distinct CDR3 sequences; over 25% are singletons. The lymph nodes were axillary draining lymph nodes from breast cancer patients. The sequencing sample was made of axillary lymph node tissue. All receptors come from a female donor with breast cancer. Some clones in this sample may be carry-over from other donors' samples.

This clonotype was recorded many times. The gene calls are TRBV5-1 and TRBJ1-2; tentatively, D is TRBD1 (5 bases). There are 15 residues in the CDR3. V shed 6 bases and J shed 1 base, with 16 bases lying between them. Germline V CDR1 and CDR2: SGHRS, YFSETQ. CDR3 nucleotides: TGCGCCAGCACCATCTTCGGAGGGGTTAACTATGGCTACACCTTC. Amino acids: CASTIFGGVNYGYTF.

This clonotype was seen at least ten times. CDR3 in amino acids: CSASKRGGSYEQYV. CDR3 nucleotide sequence: TGCAGTGCTAGTAAACGGGGGGGCTCCTACGAGCAGTACGTC. The chain joins TRBV20-1 to TRBJ2-7; TRBD2 aligns across 8 bases. The CDR3 has 14 amino acids. CDR1 and CDR2 from the germline V gene are DFQATT and SNEGSKA (reference sequence). With 3 bases clipped from V and 0 bases from J, the junction kept 4 bases outside the gene matches.

A note on this clonotype: The junction departs from germline at one end; a sequencing error may be responsible. This sequence joins TRBV20-1 and TRBJ1-4, with D perhaps TRBD1 (5 bases). From germline, CDR1 is DFQATT and CDR2 SNEGSKA (reference sequence). CDR3 size: 13 residues. CDR3 sequence reads: CSAGEQANETLFF. The CDR3 DNA sequence: TGCAGTGCTGGGGAACAGGCTAATGAAACACTGTTTTTT.

Remarks on this clonotype: An end of the junction differs from the germline gene, which may be a read error. The chain recombines TRBV5-1 with TRBJ1-1, with D unresolved. From germline, CDR1 is SGHRS and CDR2 YFSETQ. The CDR3 totals 17 residues. CDR3: CASSLSVWRSVNTGAFF. The CDR3 nucleotides are TGCGCCAGCAGCTTGAGTGTTTGGCGGTCTGTGAACACTGGAGCTTTCTTT.

This clonotype was detected many times. The gene calls are TRBV7-2 and TRBJ2-3; 10 nucleotides agree with TRBD2. The CDR3 is 16 residues long. The V segment lost 4 bases and the J segment 0 bases; nucleotides outside the gene matches: 4. Germline lookup yields CDR1 SGHTA and CDR2 FQGNSA. The chain's CDR3 is CASSWKRGGSTDTQYF. The CDR3 DNA reads TGTGCCAGCAGCTGGAAGCGGGGGGGGAGCACAGATACGCAGTATTTT.

This clonotype was recorded many times. The chain has TRBV18 and TRBJ1-4; D might be TRBD1 (6 bases). Germline V CDR1 and CDR2: KGHSH, LQKENI. The CDR3 loop spans 14 amino acids. Trimming pared 3 bases from V and 8 bases from J, leaving 13 bases between. The CDR3 nucleotides are TGTGCCAGCTCACCTCAGGACAGTGGCGAAAAACTGTTTTTT. Residues: CASSPQDSGEKLFF.

This clonotype was seen at least ten times. V usage is TRBV19 and J usage is TRBJ2-3; D call uncertain. In germline, CDR1 is LNHDA, CDR2 SQIVND (reference sequence). Trimming shortened V by 9 bases and J by 2 bases, and 15 bases separated the two germline ends. This CDR3 has 14 amino acids. The CDR3 region is CASMVGRNTDTQYF. The CDR3 DNA follows: TGTGCCAGCATGGTTGGGCGGAACACAGATACGCAGTATTTT. The full variable domain, completed using reference TRBV19 and TRBJ2-3, is DGGITQSPKYLFRKEGQNVTLSCEQNLNHDAMYWYRQDPGQGLRLIYYSQIVNDFQKGDIAEGYSVSREKKESFPLTVTSAQKNPTAFYLCASMVGRNTDTQYFGPGTRLTVL.

Comment on this clonotype: This may be a read error: a much more frequent sequence differs by one nucleotide. The chain joins TRBV27 to TRBJ1-5, with D perhaps TRBD1 (5 bases). CDR1 MNHEY and CDR2 SMNVEV come from the germline V gene (reference sequence). The CDR3 is 16 residues long. The chain's CDR3 is CAGSLVGVRGNQPQHF. The CDR3 nucleotides read TGTGCCGGCAGTTTAGTAGGGGTCAGGGGCAATCAGCCCCAGCATTTT.

There are many counts of this clonotype. The genes are TRBV5-4 and TRBJ1-2; 9 bases are a match to TRBD1. V trimming: 3 bases; J trimming: 6 bases; junction bases outside the gene matches: 9. From germline, CDR1 is SGHNT and CDR2 YYREEE (reference sequence). The CDR3 is made up of 15 amino acids. The CDR3 DNA is TGTGCCAGCAGCTGGGGGGTGGGGACAGGGAATGGCTACACCTTC. Its translation is CASSWGVGTGNGYTF. Using reference TRBV5-4 and TRBJ1-2 for the parts outside the CDR3, the full variable domain is ETGVTQSPTHLIKTRGQQVTLRCSSQSGHNTVSWYQQALGQGPQFIFQYYREEENGRGNFPPRFSGLQFPNYSSELNVNALELDDSALYLCASSWGVGTGNGYTFGSGTRLTVV.

This clonotype has a count of ten or more. This chain joins TRBV19 and TRBJ2-6, with D possibly matching TRBD1 (6 bases). V was shortened by 10 bases and J by 2 bases, with 9 bases between the two germline ends. The CDR3 is 13 amino acids. Germline V gives CDR1 LNHDA, CDR2 SQIVND (reference sequence). For the CDR3, the DNA is TGTGCCACAAAGGGGGCTGGGGCCAACGTCCTGACTTTC. Amino acids: CATKGAGANVLTF.

In its sample, this clonotype was seen a few times. It may be a read error: a sequence one base away is much more abundant. The chain carries TRBV5-6 and TRBJ1-2; the match to TRBD1 covers 8 bases. CDR1 and CDR2 (germline): SGHDT, YYEEEE. This CDR3 has 13 amino acids. The CDR3 coding sequence is TGTGCCAGCGGCTTAGGGACAGGCTATGGCTACACCTTC. Its translation: CASGLGTGYGYTF. The entire variable domain, with the rest obtained from reference TRBV5-6 and TRBJ1-2, is as follows: DAGVTQSPTHLIKTRGQQVTLRCSPKSGHDTVSWYQQALGQGPQFIFQYYEEEERQRGNFPDRFSGHQFPNYSSELNVNALLLGDSALYLCASGLGTGYGYTFGSGTRLTVV.

A remark on this clonotype: It is likely a read error, because the conserved phenylalanine at the end of the CDR3 is missing. V gene TRBV7-3 combines with J gene TRBJ1-2; D possibly corresponds to TRBD1 (5 bases). This CDR3 comprises 15 residues. The V end lost 5 bases, the J end lost 7 bases, and 20 bases lay between the germline ends. Per germline, CDR1 SGHTA and CDR2 FQGTGA. The CDR3 DNA reads TGTGCCAGCAGCCCGAAAGACAGACTATCGGGTGGCTACACCATC. Its translation is CASSPKDRLSGGYTI.

V gene TRBV29-1 combines with J gene TRBJ2-1; TRBD1 or TRBD2 may be the D gene (5 bases each). The germline V gene encodes CDR1 SQVTM and CDR2 ANQGSEA. V was pared by 8 bases and J by 7 bases, with 21 bases between. The CDR3 sequence is 14 residues long. CDR3 in amino acids: CSSPGDPLFNEQFF. CDR3 DNA: TGCAGCTCACCCGGGGACCCCCTTTTTAATGAGCAGTTCTTC.

Regarding this clonotype: It is unclear where the CDR3 begins or ends on the DNA, so no DNA is shown, and the CDR3 is as TCRdb lists it. J is TRBJ1-3 and V is TRBV5-1. The CDR3 comprises 21 residues, both ends counted. Germline CDR1 SGHRS, CDR2 YFSETQ. CDR3 amino acids: CDSSIYLCSIRTSCFGNTIYF.